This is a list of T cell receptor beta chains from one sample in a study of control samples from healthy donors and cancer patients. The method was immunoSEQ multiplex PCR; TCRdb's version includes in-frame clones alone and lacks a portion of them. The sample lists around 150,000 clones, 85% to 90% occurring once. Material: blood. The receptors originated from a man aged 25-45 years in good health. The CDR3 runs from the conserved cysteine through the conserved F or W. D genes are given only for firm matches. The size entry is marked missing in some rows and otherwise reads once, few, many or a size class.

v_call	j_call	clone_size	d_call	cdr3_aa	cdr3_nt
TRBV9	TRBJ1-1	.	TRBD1	CASSKGQVNTEAFF	TGTGCCAGCAGCAAGGGACAGGTCAACACTGAAGCTTTCTTT
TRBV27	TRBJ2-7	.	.	CASSLSRIEGTYEQYF	TGTGCCAGCAGTTTATCGAGGATAGAAGGTACCTACGAGCAGTACTTC
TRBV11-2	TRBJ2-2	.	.	CASSSPWERNTGELFF	TGTGCCAGCAGCTCCCCTTGGGAGCGGAACACCGGGGAGCTGTTTTTT
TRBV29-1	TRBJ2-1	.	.	CSVAGAGDYEQFF	TGCAGCGTGGCGGGAGCAGGGGACTATGAGCAGTTCTTC
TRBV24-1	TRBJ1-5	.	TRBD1	CATSDRDNQPQHF	TGTGCCACCTCGGACAGGGATAATCAGCCCCAGCATTTT
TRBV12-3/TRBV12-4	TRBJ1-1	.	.	CASRDRDHTEAFF	TGTGCCAGCAGAGACAGAGACCACACTGAAGCTTTCTTT
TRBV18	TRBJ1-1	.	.	CASSPESSGNTEAFF	TGTGCCAGCTCACCGGAGAGTTCAGGGAACACTGAAGCTTTCTTT
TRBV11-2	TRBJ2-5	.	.	CASSQGYQETQYF	TGTGCCAGCAGCCAAGGGTACCAAGAGACCCAGTACTTC
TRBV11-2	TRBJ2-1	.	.	CASSRGAGSNSYNEQFF	TGTGCCAGCAGCCGCGGGGCGGGGAGTAACTCCTACAATGAGCAGTTCTTC
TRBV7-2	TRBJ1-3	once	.	CASSLSYVGNTIYF	TGTGCCAGCAGCTTAAGTTACGTAGGAAACACCATATATTTT
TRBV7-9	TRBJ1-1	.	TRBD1	CASSLLTGVGTEAFF	TGTGCCAGCAGCCTCCTTACAGGGGTGGGGACTGAAGCTTTCTTT
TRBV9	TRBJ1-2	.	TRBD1	CASSPGQGIRSYTF	TGTGCCAGCAGCCCGGGACAGGGGATTCGAAGCTACACCTTC
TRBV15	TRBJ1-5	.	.	CATSRGLQEGSNQPQHF	TGTGCCACCAGCAGAGGCCTTCAGGAAGGGAGCAATCAGCCCCAGCATTTT
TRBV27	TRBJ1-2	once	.	CANTRDFRGYTF	TGTGCCAACACCCGGGACTTCCGCGGCTACACCTTC
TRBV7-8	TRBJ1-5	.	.	CASSKGGSQPQHF	TGTGCCAGCAGCAAAGGAGGGTCTCAGCCCCAGCATTTT
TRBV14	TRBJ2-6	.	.	CASSQADTGWGANVLTF	TGTGCCAGCAGCCAAGCCGACACAGGTTGGGGGGCCAACGTCCTGACTTTC
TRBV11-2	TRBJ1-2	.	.	CASSLERGGRVNGYTF	TGTGCCAGCAGCTTAGAACGGGGGGGGCGAGTAAATGGCTACACCTTC
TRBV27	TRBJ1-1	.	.	CASSFLENTEAFF	.
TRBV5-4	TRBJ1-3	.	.	CASSPEPGHQIGGNTIYF	TGTGCCAGCAGCCCGGAGCCGGGACACCAAATAGGGGGAAACACCATATATTTT
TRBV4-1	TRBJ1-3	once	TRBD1	CASSQDPPGGAGNTIYF	TGCGCCAGCAGCCAAGATCCGCCAGGGGGGGCTGGAAACACCATATATTTT
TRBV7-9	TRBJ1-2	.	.	CASSPQLGVNYGYTF	TGTGCCAGCAGCCCCCAATTGGGGGTTAACTATGGCTACACCTTC
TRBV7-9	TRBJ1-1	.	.	CASSLGGLNTEAFF	TGTGCCAGCAGCTTAGGGGGGCTAAACACTGAAGCTTTCTTT